A selection of T cell receptor beta chains follows, all from one sample in a study of brain metastases from non-small cell lung cancer. Data came from immunoSEQ multiplex PCR; TCRdb stores just in-frame clones and leaves some out. Of a few thousand clones listed, 82% are singletons. Sequenced sample: primary lung tumor tissue. Receptor source: a donor aged 40 or older with non-small cell lung cancer. The CDR3 runs from the conserved cysteine through the conserved F or W. The D gene is left open where the match is weak. Only some rows state a clone size, as once, few, many or a class for expanded clones.

clone size,D gene,V gene,J gene,CDR3 DNA,CDR3 protein
-,TRBD2,TRBV19,TRBJ2-3,TGTGCCAGTACTCCAGGGCCTAGCGGGAGTTCGGATACGCAGTATTTT,CASTPGPSGSSDTQYF
-,-,TRBV3-1/TRBV3-2,TRBJ2-2,TGTGCCAGCAGCCAAGTTTTCGCCGGGGAGCTGTTTTTT,CASSQVFAGELFF
-,-,TRBV6-5,TRBJ1-1,TGTGCCACCTATTTAGGGGTCGGGGGTCCCACTGAAGCTTTCTTT,CATYLGVGGPTEAFF
-,-,TRBV12-3/TRBV12-4,TRBJ2-7,TGTGCCAGCAGTTCAGTACCCTACGAGCAATACTTC,CASSSVPYEQYF
-,TRBD2,TRBV5-4,TRBJ2-7,TGTGCCAGCAGCTATCCCGGGACTAGCGGGAGAGACGAGCAGTACTTC,CASSYPGTSGRDEQYF
-,-,TRBV6-2/TRBV6-3,TRBJ2-7,TGTGCCAGCAGTTATAGTCAGGACAGTTACGAGCAGTACTTC,CASSYSQDSYEQYF
-,-,TRBV12-3/TRBV12-4,TRBJ1-5,TGTGCCAGCAGCTGGGGCGGGGGGGAGCCCCAGCATTTT,CASSWGGGEPQHF
-,-,TRBV7-9,TRBJ2-1,TGTGCCAGCAGCTTTCAGGAATTGGGAGCTGAGCAGTTCTTC,CASSFQELGAEQFF
-,-,TRBV7-6,TRBJ2-4,TGTGCCAGCAGCCGATCCCTGGGAAACATTCAGTACTTC,CASSRSLGNIQYF
once,TRBD1,TRBV19,TRBJ2-7,TGTGCCAGTAGTTTCCCGGACAGGACCTACGAGCAGTACTTC,CASSFPDRTYEQYF
-,TRBD1,TRBV19,TRBJ1-6,TGTGCCAGTAGTATAGGAGGACAGGGCGAGAATTCACCCCTCCACTTT,CASSIGGQGENSPLHF
-,TRBD2,TRBV5-4,TRBJ2-3,TGTGCCAGCAGCTTAACTAGCGTCGGGGATACGCAGTATTTT,CASSLTSVGDTQYF
large,-,TRBV6-5,TRBJ1-1,TGTGCGTCGGAAGGGCTGAACACTGAAGCTTTCTTT,CASEGLNTEAFF
-,-,TRBV28,TRBJ2-1,TGTGCCAGCAGTTTAACAGGGGGGGATACAAAACAGCAGTTCTTC,CASSLTGGDTKQQFF
-,TRBD2,TRBV5-1,TRBJ2-1,TGCGCCAGCAGCTTGCAGGCTAGCGGGAGCGATGAGCAGTTCTTC,CASSLQASGSDEQFF
-,-,TRBV2,TRBJ2-4,TGTGCCAGCACCCCAGAGGACCGAATAAGAAACATTCAGTACTTC,CASTPEDRIRNIQYF
-,TRBD1,TRBV18,TRBJ1-3,TGTGCCAGCTCACCAGGGACAGGGGGATTCTCTGGAAACACCATATATTTT,CASSPGTGGFSGNTIYF
-,-,TRBV7-2,TRBJ2-7,TGTGCCAGCAGCCCCGGGGTGGCAGGGCGCGAGCAGTACTTC,CASSPGVAGREQYF
-,TRBD2,TRBV5-4,TRBJ2-7,TGTGCCAGCAGCTGGGCGGCTAGCGGGTCCTCCTACGAGCAGTACTTC,CASSWAASGSSYEQYF
-,TRBD2,TRBV15,TRBJ2-6,TGTGCCACCAGCCCCATGGGAGGGCCAACTGCTGGGGCCAACGTCCTGACTTTC,CATSPMGGPTAGANVLTF
-,-,TRBV5-4,TRBJ1-1,TGTGCCAGCAGCTTGGAGGTAGCCACGAGCACTGAAGCTTTCTTT,CASSLEVATSTEAFF
-,TRBD2,TRBV7-6,TRBJ2-5,TGTGCCAGCAGCTTCAGCGGGAGGGGTCCCCAAGAGACCCAGTACTTC,CASSFSGRGPQETQYF
few,-,TRBV2,TRBJ1-1,TGTGCCAGCAGTGAGGGCACTGAAGCTTTCTTT,CASSEGTEAFF
-,-,TRBV7-6,TRBJ1-1,TGTGCCAGCAGCCCCTCCGGAGCTTTCTTT,CASSPSGAFF
-,-,TRBV7-2,TRBJ2-2,TGTGCCAGCAGCTTATATGGTGGCCCCGGGGAGCTGTTTTTT,CASSLYGGPGELFF
-,-,TRBV7-2,TRBJ2-5,TGTGCCAGCAGCCCCTCGGCGAGTAGGGCTCGGGAGACCCAGTACTTC,CASSPSASRARETQYF
-,TRBD1,TRBV5-4,TRBJ2-5,TGTGCCAGCAGCTTGCAGGGGGTGATAGGAGAGACCCAGTACTTC,CASSLQGVIGETQYF